The T cell receptor beta chain under discussion was sequenced for a study of T cells in Graves' hyperthyroidism and ophthalmopathy. The CDR3 consists of 12 residues. In germline, CDR1 is MNHEY, CDR2 SMNVEV (reference sequence). V lost 6 bases and J 3 bases, leaving 8 bases between the germline ends. RNA transcripts yielded amplified TCR beta CDR3 regions. Carried out on the TCR CDR3, a first-round RT-PCR used the HTBI primer set. TCRdb called the multiplex PCR reads again in MiXCR, with one record for every CDR3 protein. The table lists around 300,000 distinct CDR3 sequences, roughly a fifth of them singletons. The study included ophthalmopathy patients with Clinical Activity Score at least 3, NOSPECS grade at least 4 and duration under 3 months. Extraction of PBMCs used about 9.2 ml of fresh peripheral blood.

The rearrangement joins TRBV27 to TRBJ1-1, with D uncertain. Source material: blood. The receptor was isolated from a man aged 45-60 years with Graves' ophthalmopathy. This CDR3 reads CASRGLDTEAFF. For the CDR3, the DNA is TGTGCCAGCAGGGGATTGGACACTGAAGCTTTCTTT.